The 28 T cell receptor beta chains listed next were all sequenced from one sample in a study of blood T cell repertoires in COVID-19. Generated by immunoSEQ multiplex PCR, the TCRdb table keeps only in-frame clones and is missing some. The table has 120,000 to 150,000 clones, around four fifths seen once. Specimen: peripheral blood. Source of these receptors: a woman aged 40 to 50 with active or convalescent COVID-19.

V usage is TRBV9 and J usage is TRBJ1-3; no firm D call. The ends were cut back, 4 bases at V and 0 bases at J, with 14 bases in the middle. The CDR3 extends over 16 amino acids. Germline CDR1 is SGDLS and CDR2 is YYNGEE. Written as DNA, the CDR3 is TGTGCCAGCAGCTTATCTTCAGGAATCTCTGGAAACACCATATATTTT. Its translation: CASSLSSGISGNTIYF.

The gene calls are TRBV7-2 and TRBJ2-7, with D perhaps matching TRBD2 (6 bases). With 5 bases removed from V and 3 bases from J, the gap between germline ends came to 11 bases. The germline gives CDR1 SGHTA, CDR2 FQGNSA. The CDR3 covers 13 residues. CDR3 sequence: CASSLGGFYEQYF. The CDR3 DNA follows: TGTGCCAGCAGCCTGGGGGGTTTCTACGAGCAGTACTTC.

Only a few counts were recorded for this clone. The chain carries TRBV9 and TRBJ2-1; tentatively, D is TRBD1 (5 bases). Trimming shortened V by 3 bases and J by 3 bases, and 7 bases separated the two germline ends. The CDR3 is 13 amino acids. From germline, CDR1 is SGDLS and CDR2 YYNGEE. In DNA form, the CDR3 reads TGTGCCAGCAGCGAGACAGACTACAATGAGCAGTTCTTC. Translating it yields CASSETDYNEQFF.

This rearrangement joins TRBV7-2 to TRBJ2-7; 7 bases are shared with TRBD1. The CDR3 extends over 16 amino acids. Trimming at V came to 5 bases and at J to 0 bases, leaving 10 bases not matched to a gene. In germline, CDR1 is SGHTA, CDR2 FQGNSA. CDR3 sequence (DNA): TGTGCCAGCAGCGTCCGGACAGGTATAAGCTCCTACGAGCAGTACTTC. Translating it yields CASSVRTGISSYEQYF.

This sequence joins TRBV6-5 and TRBJ2-7, with TRBD1 matching 12 bases. This CDR3 comprises 15 residues. Germline CDR1 reads MNHEY; CDR2 reads SVGAGI. With V trimmed by 5 bases and J by 4 bases, 6 bases remained unmatched. The CDR3 DNA sequence: TGTGCCAGCAGTACCAGGGACAGGGGGCGGTACGAGCAGTACTTC. It is translated as CASSTRDRGRYEQYF.

As concerns this clone: Different DNA sequences within this sample yield the same CDR3. Here the CDR3 DNA reads TGTGCCAGCTCACCAAGGGGGTACGAGCAGTACTTC. This translates into CASSPRGYEQYF. The genes are TRBV18 and TRBJ2-7; D is perhaps TRBD1 (6 bases). The V gene's germline CDR1 is KGHSH and CDR2 LQKENI. Between the trimmed V and J ends, which lost 2 bases and 4 bases, there was a span of 6 bases. The CDR3 contains 12 residues.

The chain links TRBV10-3 to TRBJ2-2; TRBD2 might be the D (6 bases). The CDR3 runs to 13 residues. The V end was cut by 2 bases, the J end by 6 bases, with 7 bases between. Per germline, CDR1 ENHRY and CDR2 SYGVKD. This chain's CDR3 is CAISEPGAGELFF. The CDR3 DNA sequence: TGTGCCATCAGTGAGCCGGGGGCCGGGGAGCTGTTTTTT.

The chain recombines TRBV6-2 or TRBV6-3 with TRBJ1-6; D gene unclear. Trimming took off 5 bases at V and 6 bases at J, with 5 bases between the two ends. Looked up from germline, CDR1 is MNHEY and CDR2 is SVGEGT. The CDR3 runs 12 residues. The CDR3 region is CASSTTNSPLHF. DNA of the CDR3: TGTGCCAGCAGTACTACTAATTCACCCCTCCACTTT.

In DNA form, the CDR3 reads TGTGCCAGCAGTTTCTCGCGGACTGAAGCTTTCTTT. The encoded protein is CASSFSRTEAFF. The rearrangement links TRBV12-3 or TRBV12-4 to TRBJ1-1, with no clear D. The CDR3 totals 12 residues. V dropped 3 bases and J dropped 5 bases, with 7 bases sitting between them.

This sequence joins TRBV4-3 and TRBJ2-5, with 10 bases matching TRBD1. Trimming took 1 base from V and 7 from J; bases not matched to a gene: 6. The length of the CDR3 is 15 residues. CDR1 is LGHNA, CDR2 YSLEER, per germline. The CDR3, as DNA: TGCGCCAGCAGCCAAGTCAGGACAGGGGGGACGACCCAGTACTTC. It translates to CASSQVRTGGTTQYF.

This chain joins TRBV2 and TRBJ2-7, with D possibly TRBD1 on 6 matching bases. Trimming stripped 6 bases from V and 2 bases from J, with 14 bases between. The CDR3 contains 14 residues. Germline V gene lookup returns CDR1 SNHLY and CDR2 FYNNEI. CDR3: CASSPLDSAYEQYF. The DNA for the CDR3 is TGTGCCAGCAGCCCATTGGACAGTGCCTACGAGCAGTACTTC.

The V call is TRBV28, the J call TRBJ2-7; D might be TRBD2 (6 bases). With 7 bases removed from V and 8 bases from J, the gap between germline ends came to 21 bases. The CDR3 extends over 14 amino acids. Germline values: CDR1 MDHEN, CDR2 SYDVKM. The DNA of the CDR3 is TGTGCCAGCATCGGCGGGGCAGGGATGCCCAAGCAGTACTTC. Translated: CASIGGAGMPKQYF.

This clone was detected only a few times. The chain is built from TRBV27 and TRBJ1-4, with 7 bases matching TRBD1. Germline V gene sequence: CDR1 MNHEY, CDR2 SMNVEV (reference sequence). Unmatched junction bases numbered 11, after V lost 5 bases and J lost 8 bases. The CDR3 runs 15 residues. CDR3 in DNA: TGTGCCAGCAGTCTCAACCCAGGGGGTAGGGAAAAACTGTTTTTT. This translates into CASSLNPGGREKLFF. Supplemented by reference TRBV27 and TRBJ1-4, the full variable domain reads EAQVTQNPRYLITVTGKKLTVTCSQNMNHEYMSWYRQDPGLGLRQIYYSMNVEVTDKGDVPEGYKVSRKEKRNFPLILESPSPNQTSLYFCASSLNPGGREKLFFGSGTQLSVL.

The CDR3 sequence: CASTPEGANTEAFF. The CDR3 DNA reads TGTGCCAGTACCCCCGAGGGGGCGAACACTGAAGCTTTCTTT. The chain joins TRBV19 to TRBJ1-1; 7 bases match TRBD1. Trimming removed 7 bases from V and 1 base from J; junction bases left unmatched: 6. This CDR3 is built from 14 residues. CDR1 LNHDA and CDR2 SQIVND come from the germline V gene (reference sequence).

The chain carries TRBV10-3 and TRBJ2-1, with 9 bases matching TRBD1. J gave up 7 bases and V 10 bases, and 11 bases lay outside the gene matches. CDR1 is ENHRY and CDR2 is SYGVKD in the germline V gene. The CDR3 contains 14 residues. The CDR3 is CATKGTGSGNEQFF. The CDR3 nucleotides read TGTGCCACAAAGGGGACAGGGTCGGGGAATGAGCAGTTCTTC.

The CDR3 sequence: CASSQDGRSNSPLHF. In nucleotides, the CDR3 is TGCGCCAGCAGCCAAGATGGGAGGAGCAATTCACCCCTCCACTTT. The gene calls are TRBV4-1 and TRBJ1-6; D gene uncertain. The CDR3 length is 15 residues. Germline values: CDR1 MGHRA, CDR2 YSYEKL. Between the trimmed V and J ends, which lost 0 bases and 7 bases, there was a span of 10 bases.

The genes are TRBV2 and TRBJ1-3, with 7 bases identical to TRBD1. In germline, CDR1 is SNHLY, CDR2 FYNNEI. The CDR3 has 15 residues. Unmatched junction bases numbered 4, after V lost 5 bases and J lost 0 bases. The CDR3 reads CASSLGQLSGNTIYF. DNA of the CDR3: TGTGCCAGCAGTCTGGGACAGCTCTCTGGAAACACCATATATTTT.

J is TRBJ1-2 and V is TRBV5-6; D not resolved. Per germline, CDR1 SGHDT and CDR2 YYEEEE. The CDR3 is 13 residues long. V was shortened by 2 bases and J by 8 bases, with 13 bases between the two germline ends. CDR3 DNA sequence: TGTGCCAGCAGCTTTCTCCGGGGTCCGGGCTACACCTTC. It translates to CASSFLRGPGYTF. Using reference TRBV5-6 and TRBJ1-2 for the parts outside the CDR3, the full variable domain is DAGVTQSPTHLIKTRGQQVTLRCSPKSGHDTVSWYQQALGQGPQFIFQYYEEEERQRGNFPDRFSGHQFPNYSSELNVNALLLGDSALYLCASSFLRGPGYTFGSGTRLTVV.

The chain joins TRBV30 to TRBJ2-6, with a tentative D call TRBD2 (5 bases). Looked up from germline, CDR1 is GTSNPN and CDR2 is SVGIG (reference sequence). Trimming removed 1 base from V and 3 bases from J, with 7 bases in between. The length of the CDR3 is 14 residues. CDR3 region: CAWSGSGGANVLTF. CDR3 sequence (DNA): TGTGCCTGGAGTGGGAGCGGTGGGGCCAACGTCCTGACTTTC.

CDR3 coding DNA: TGTGCCAGCAGCTTACTAGCGGGAGGGGGTCCCGGGGAGCTGTTTTTT. Translating it yields CASSLLAGGGPGELFF. The chain carries TRBV7-9 and TRBJ2-2, with 12 bases identical to TRBD2. Losses at the gene ends were 2 bases for V and 6 bases for J; bases not matched to a gene: 4. The CDR3 is made up of 16 amino acids. Germline V lookup: CDR1 SEHNR, CDR2 FQNEAQ (reference sequence).

V and J are TRBV6-5 and TRBJ2-5, with 12 bases matching TRBD2. The CDR3 loop spans 14 amino acids. The junction had 3 bases not matched to a gene; V was cut back by 6 bases and J by 4 bases. Germline loops: CDR1 MNHEY, CDR2 SVGAGI. Here the CDR3 DNA reads TGTGCCAGCAGATCGGGACTAGCGGGAGAGACCCAGTACTTC. It codes for CASRSGLAGETQYF.

The count of this clone is one. V gene TRBV7-8 combines with J gene TRBJ2-4; 13 bases are a match to TRBD2. Per the germline V gene, CDR1 is SGHVS and CDR2 is FQNEAQ. V was clipped by 3 bases and J by 2 bases; unmatched bases: 7. The CDR3 has 18 amino acids. The CDR3 is CASSFFGLAGVTKNIQYF. The CDR3 DNA sequence: TGTGCCAGCAGCTTCTTCGGACTAGCGGGAGTGACCAAAAACATTCAGTACTTC.

This clone was counted between two and nine times. The chain links TRBV6-4 to TRBJ2-1, with 8 bases that match TRBD2. Trimming cost V 5 bases and J 7 bases; bases outside gene matches: 7. CDR3 size: 14 residues. CDR1 and CDR2 (germline): MRHNA, SNTAGT. CDR3 nucleotide sequence: TGTGCCAGCAGTCGGGAGGGAGTTTTGAATGAGCAGTTCTTC. As protein: CASSREGVLNEQFF.

This clone was recorded once. The chain combines TRBV29-1 with TRBJ1-2; 9 nucleotides line up with TRBD1. The CDR3 spans 14 residues. Losses at the gene ends were 3 bases for V and 3 bases for J; bases not matched to a gene: 5. The V gene's germline CDR1 is SQVTM and CDR2 ANQGSEA. This chain's CDR3 is CSVDGTGRDYGYTF. The CDR3 DNA sequence: TGCAGCGTTGATGGGACAGGGAGGGACTATGGCTACACCTTC.

This clone was picked up a small number of times. CDR3 DNA: TGTGCCAGCAGCCTCAGTCCAAGCGGGGGGGTCCTCCCCGGGGAGCTGTTTTTT. This translates into CASSLSPSGGVLPGELFF. V usage is TRBV3-1 (or the pseudogene TRBV3-2) and J usage is TRBJ2-2; TRBD2 matches 10 bases. J lost 6 bases, V lost 4 bases, and 14 bases had no gene match. The germline V gene encodes CDR1 LGHDT and CDR2 YNNKEL (reference sequence). The CDR3 length is 18 residues.

The V gene is TRBV5-4, the J gene TRBJ2-3; tentative D call: TRBD1 (6 bases). The length of the CDR3 is 15 residues. Germline assignment: CDR1 SGHNT and CDR2 YYREEE (reference sequence). Trimming removed 0 bases at V and 4 bases at J, with 12 bases between. The CDR3 DNA reads as TGTGCCAGCAGCTTGGAGGCAGGGGTAGCAGATACGCAGTATTTT. It yields the protein CASSLEAGVADTQYF.

In its sample, this clone is medium-sized. This chain connects TRBV28 to TRBJ2-7; D gene ambiguous. Trimming left V 7 bases short and J 8 bases short, with 21 bases between. Germline loops: CDR1 MDHEN, CDR2 SYDVKM. The CDR3 length is 14 residues. This CDR3 is CASTDRVAEVQQYF. CDR3 bases: TGTGCCAGCACCGACCGAGTAGCAGAGGTTCAGCAGTACTTC. Variable domain in full (rest from reference TRBV28 and TRBJ2-7): DVKVTQSSRYLVKRTGEKVFLECVQDMDHENMFWYRQDPGLGLRLIYFSYDVKMKEKGDIPEGYSVSREKKERFSLILESASTNQTSMYLCASTDRVAEVQQYFGPGTRLTVT.

The rearrangement joins TRBV10-3 to TRBJ1-2, with 8 bases fitting TRBD1. The CDR3 extends over 13 amino acids. Per the germline V gene, CDR1 is ENHRY and CDR2 is SYGVKD. Germline trimming cut 6 bases from V and 4 bases from J; bases unmatched to any gene: 4. The CDR3 protein is CAIRGDRSYGYTF. CDR3 sequence (DNA): TGTGCCATCAGGGGGGACAGGTCCTATGGCTACACCTTC.